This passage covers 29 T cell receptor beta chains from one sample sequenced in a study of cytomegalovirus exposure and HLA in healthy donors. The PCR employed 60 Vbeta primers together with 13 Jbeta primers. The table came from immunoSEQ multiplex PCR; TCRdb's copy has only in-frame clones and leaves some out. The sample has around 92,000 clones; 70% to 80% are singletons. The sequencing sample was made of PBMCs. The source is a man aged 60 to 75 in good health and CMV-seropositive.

For the CDR3, the DNA is TGTGCCAGCAGCCCAGGACAGGAAGTCACGCCCCAGCATTTT. This sequence encodes CASSPGQEVTPQHF. This chain connects TRBV16 to TRBJ1-5; TRBD1 matches 7 bases. Germline V lookup: CDR1 KGHSY, CDR2 FQNENV. V gave up 4 bases and J gave up 9 bases; unmatched junction bases: 9. The CDR3 is 14 amino acids.

CDR3 sequence: CASSPTGSGELFF. Written as DNA, the CDR3 is TGTGCCAGCAGCCCGACAGGGTCCGGGGAGCTGTTTTTT. This sequence joins TRBV11-2 and TRBJ2-2; 7 bases are a match to TRBD1. This CDR3 has 13 residues. Germline CDR1 reads SGHAT; CDR2 reads FQNNGV. J was trimmed by 6 bases and V by 5 bases; bases with no gene match: 3.

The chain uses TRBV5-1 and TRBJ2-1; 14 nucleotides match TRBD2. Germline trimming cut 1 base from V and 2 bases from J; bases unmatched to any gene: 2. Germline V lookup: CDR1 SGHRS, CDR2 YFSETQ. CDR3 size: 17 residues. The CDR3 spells CASSLRLAGGPYNEQFF. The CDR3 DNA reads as TGCGCCAGCAGCTTGAGACTAGCGGGGGGGCCCTACAATGAGCAGTTCTTC.

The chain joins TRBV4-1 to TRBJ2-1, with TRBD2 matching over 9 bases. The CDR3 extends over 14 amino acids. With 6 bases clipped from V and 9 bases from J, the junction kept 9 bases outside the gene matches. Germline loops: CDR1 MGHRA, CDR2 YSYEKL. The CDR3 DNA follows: TGCGCCAGCAGAGAGCTAGCGGGGTTGGGTGAGCAGTTCTTC. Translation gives CASRELAGLGEQFF.

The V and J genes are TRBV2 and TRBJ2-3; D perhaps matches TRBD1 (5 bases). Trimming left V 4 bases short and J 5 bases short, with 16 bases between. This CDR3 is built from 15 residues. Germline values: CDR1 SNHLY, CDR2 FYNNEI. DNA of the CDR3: TGTGCCAGCAGTGGCCCTGGGCAGGGTAGAGATACGCAGTATTTT. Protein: CASSGPGQGRDTQYF.

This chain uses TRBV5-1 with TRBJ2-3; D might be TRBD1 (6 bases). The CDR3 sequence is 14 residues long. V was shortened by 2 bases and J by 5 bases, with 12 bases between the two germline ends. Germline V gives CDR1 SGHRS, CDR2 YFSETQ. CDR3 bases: TGCGCCAGCAGCTTACAGGGTATGATAGATACGCAGTATTTT. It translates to CASSLQGMIDTQYF. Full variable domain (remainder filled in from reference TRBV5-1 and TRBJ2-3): KAGVTQTPRYLIKTRGQQVTLSCSPISGHRSVSWYQQTPGQGLQFLFEYFSETQRNKGNFPGRFSGRQFSNSRSEMNVSTLELGDSALYLCASSLQGMIDTQYFGPGTRLTVL.

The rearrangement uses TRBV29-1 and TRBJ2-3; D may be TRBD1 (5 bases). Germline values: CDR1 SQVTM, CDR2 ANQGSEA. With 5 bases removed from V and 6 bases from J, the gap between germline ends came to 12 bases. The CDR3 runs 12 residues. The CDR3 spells CSVRQGPDTQYF. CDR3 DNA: TGCAGCGTTCGGCAGGGTCCGGATACGCAGTATTTT.

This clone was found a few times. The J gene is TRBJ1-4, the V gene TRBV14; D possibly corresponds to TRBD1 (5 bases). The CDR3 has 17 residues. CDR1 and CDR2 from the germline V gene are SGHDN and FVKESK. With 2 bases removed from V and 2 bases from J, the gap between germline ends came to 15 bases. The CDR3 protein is CASSQPRGGFTNEKLFF. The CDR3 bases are TGTGCCAGCAGCCAACCCCGTGGGGGGTTCACTAATGAAAAACTGTTTTTT.

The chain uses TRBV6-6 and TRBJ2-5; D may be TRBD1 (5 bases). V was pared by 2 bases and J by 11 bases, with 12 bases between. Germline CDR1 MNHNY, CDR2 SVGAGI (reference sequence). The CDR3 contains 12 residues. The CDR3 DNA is TGTGCCAGCAGTTACCCCCAGGGCCCTCAGTACTTC. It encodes CASSYPQGPQYF.

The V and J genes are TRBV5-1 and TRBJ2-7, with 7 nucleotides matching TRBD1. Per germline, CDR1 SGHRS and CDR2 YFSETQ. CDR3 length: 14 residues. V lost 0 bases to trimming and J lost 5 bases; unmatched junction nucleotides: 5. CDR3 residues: CASSLEGAHDEQYF. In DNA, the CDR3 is TGCGCCAGCAGCTTGGAGGGGGCGCACGACGAGCAGTACTTC.

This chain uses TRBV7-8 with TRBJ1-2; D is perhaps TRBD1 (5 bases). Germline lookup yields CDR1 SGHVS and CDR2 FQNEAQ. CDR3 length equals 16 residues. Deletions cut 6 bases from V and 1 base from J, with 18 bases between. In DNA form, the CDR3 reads TGTGCCAGCAGTCCCCCCGGGGGGATAATTAACTATGGCTACACCTTC. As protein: CASSPPGGIINYGYTF.

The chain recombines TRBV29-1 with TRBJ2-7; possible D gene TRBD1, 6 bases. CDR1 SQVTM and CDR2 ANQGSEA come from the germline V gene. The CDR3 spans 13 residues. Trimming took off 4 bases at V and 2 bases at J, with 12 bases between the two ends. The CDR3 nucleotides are TGCAGCGTTGTGAGGGGGTTCCCCTACGAGCAGTACTTC. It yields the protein CSVVRGFPYEQYF.

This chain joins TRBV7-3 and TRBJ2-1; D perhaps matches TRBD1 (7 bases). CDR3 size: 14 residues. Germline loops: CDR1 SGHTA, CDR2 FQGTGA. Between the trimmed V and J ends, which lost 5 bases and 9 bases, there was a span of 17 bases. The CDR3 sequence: CASSQNPGGGEQFF. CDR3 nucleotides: TGTGCCAGCAGCCAAAATCCAGGGGGAGGTGAGCAGTTCTTC.

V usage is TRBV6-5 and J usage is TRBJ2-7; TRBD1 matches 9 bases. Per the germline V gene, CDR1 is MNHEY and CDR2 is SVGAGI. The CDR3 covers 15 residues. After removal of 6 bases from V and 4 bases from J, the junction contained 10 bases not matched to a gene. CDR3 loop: CASRVPGQGAYEQYF. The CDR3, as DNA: TGTGCCAGCAGGGTCCCGGGACAGGGCGCGTACGAGCAGTACTTC.

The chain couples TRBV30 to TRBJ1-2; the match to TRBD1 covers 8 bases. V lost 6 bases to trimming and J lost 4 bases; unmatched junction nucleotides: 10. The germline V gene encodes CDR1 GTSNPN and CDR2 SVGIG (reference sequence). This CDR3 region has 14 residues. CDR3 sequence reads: CACNRQGITYGYTF. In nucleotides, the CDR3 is TGTGCCTGCAATCGACAGGGGATCACCTATGGCTACACCTTC.

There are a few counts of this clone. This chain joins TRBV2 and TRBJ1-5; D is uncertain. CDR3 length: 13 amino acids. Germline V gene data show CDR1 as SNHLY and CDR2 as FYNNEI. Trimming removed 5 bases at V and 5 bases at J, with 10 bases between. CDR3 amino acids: CASSSRSHQPQHF. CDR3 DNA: TGTGCCAGCAGTAGCCGGTCCCATCAGCCCCAGCATTTT.

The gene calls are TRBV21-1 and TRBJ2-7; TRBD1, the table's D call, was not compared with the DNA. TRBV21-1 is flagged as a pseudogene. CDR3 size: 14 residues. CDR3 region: CASRLRGKGYEQYF. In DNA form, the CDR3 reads TGTGCCAGTCGCTTAAGGGGAAAAGGTTACGAGCAGTACTTC.

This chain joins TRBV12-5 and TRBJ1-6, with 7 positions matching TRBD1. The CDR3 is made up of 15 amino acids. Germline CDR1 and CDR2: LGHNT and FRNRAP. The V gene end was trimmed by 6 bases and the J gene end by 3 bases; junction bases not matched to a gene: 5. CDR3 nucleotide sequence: TGTGCTAGTGGAACCGGGACAGACTATAATTCACCCCTCCACTTT. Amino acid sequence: CASGTGTDYNSPLHF.

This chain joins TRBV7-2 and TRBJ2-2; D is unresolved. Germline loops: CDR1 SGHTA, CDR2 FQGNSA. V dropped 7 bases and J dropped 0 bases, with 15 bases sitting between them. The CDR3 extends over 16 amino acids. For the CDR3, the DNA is TGTGCCAGCAACCCTCCGAGAGTTGCGAACACCGGGGAGCTGTTTTTT. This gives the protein CASNPPRVANTGELFF.

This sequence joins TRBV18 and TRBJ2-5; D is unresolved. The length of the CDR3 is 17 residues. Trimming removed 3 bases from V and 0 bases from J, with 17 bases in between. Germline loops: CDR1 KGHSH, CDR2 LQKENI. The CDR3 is CASSPWMAGRNQETQYF. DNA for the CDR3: TGTGCCAGCTCACCCTGGATGGCCGGCAGGAACCAAGAGACCCAGTACTTC.

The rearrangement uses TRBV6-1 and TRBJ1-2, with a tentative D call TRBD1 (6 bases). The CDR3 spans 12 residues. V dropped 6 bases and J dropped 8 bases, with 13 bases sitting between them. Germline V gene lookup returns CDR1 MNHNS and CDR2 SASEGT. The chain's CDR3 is CASRNRDEGYTF. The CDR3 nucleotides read TGTGCCAGCAGAAACAGGGACGAGGGCTACACCTTC.

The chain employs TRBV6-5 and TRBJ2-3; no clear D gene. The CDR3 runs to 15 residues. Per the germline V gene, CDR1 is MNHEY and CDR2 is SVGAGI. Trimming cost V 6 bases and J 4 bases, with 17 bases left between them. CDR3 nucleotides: TGTGCCAGCAGCTCCCGACTGCCTCCCGCAGATACGCAGTATTTT. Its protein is CASSSRLPPADTQYF.

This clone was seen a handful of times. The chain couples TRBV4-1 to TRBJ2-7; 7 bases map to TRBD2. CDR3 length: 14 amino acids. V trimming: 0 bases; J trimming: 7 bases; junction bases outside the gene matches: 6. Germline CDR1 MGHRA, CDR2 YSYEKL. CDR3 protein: CASSQDRRGWEQYF. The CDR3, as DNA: TGCGCCAGCAGCCAAGATCGGCGGGGGTGGGAGCAGTACTTC.

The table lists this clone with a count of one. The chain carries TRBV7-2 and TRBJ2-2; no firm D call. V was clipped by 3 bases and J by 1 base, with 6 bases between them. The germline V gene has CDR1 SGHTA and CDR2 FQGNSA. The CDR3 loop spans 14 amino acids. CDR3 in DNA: TGTGCCAGCAGCTTCCGACAGAACACCGGGGAGCTGTTTTTT. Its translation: CASSFRQNTGELFF. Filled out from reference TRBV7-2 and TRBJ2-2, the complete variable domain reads GAGVSQSPSNKVTEKGKDVELRCDPISGHTALYWYRQSLGQGLEFLIYFQGNSAPDKSGLPSDRFSAERTGGSVSTLTIQRTQQEDSAVYLCASSFRQNTGELFFGEGSRLTVL.

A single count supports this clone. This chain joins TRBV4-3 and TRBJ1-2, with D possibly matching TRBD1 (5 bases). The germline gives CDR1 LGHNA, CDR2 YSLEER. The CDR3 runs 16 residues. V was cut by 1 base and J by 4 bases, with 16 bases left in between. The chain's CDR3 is CASSQAAAGNFYGYTF. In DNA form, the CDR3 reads TGCGCCAGCAGCCAAGCGGCGGCAGGGAATTTCTATGGCTACACCTTC.

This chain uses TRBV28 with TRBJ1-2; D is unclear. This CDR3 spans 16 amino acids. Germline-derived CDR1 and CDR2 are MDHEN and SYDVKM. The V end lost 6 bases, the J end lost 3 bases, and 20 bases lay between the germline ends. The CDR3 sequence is CASRAGGGDLYYGYTF. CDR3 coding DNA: TGTGCCAGCAGAGCGGGAGGCGGAGATCTTTACTATGGCTACACCTTC.

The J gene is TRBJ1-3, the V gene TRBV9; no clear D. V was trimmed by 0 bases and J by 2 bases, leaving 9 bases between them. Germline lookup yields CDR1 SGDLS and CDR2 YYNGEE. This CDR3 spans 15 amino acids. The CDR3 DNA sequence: TGTGCCAGCAGCGTAGATGCAGGTGCTGGAAACACCATATATTTT. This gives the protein CASSVDAGAGNTIYF. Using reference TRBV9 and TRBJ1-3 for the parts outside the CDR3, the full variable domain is DSGVTQTPKHLITATGQRVTLRCSPRSGDLSVYWYQQSLDQGLQFLIQYYNGEERAKGNILERFSAQQFPDLHSELNLSSLELGDSALYFCASSVDAGAGNTIYFGEGSWLTVV.

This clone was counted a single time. The CDR3 spells CASSLVASDEQFF. CDR3 DNA sequence: TGTGCCAGCAGCTTGGTTGCTAGCGATGAGCAGTTCTTC. The chain is built from TRBV5-4 and TRBJ2-1; D perhaps matches TRBD2 (6 bases). V lost 0 bases and J 8 bases, leaving 9 bases between the germline ends. The CDR3 sequence is 13 residues long. Looked up from germline, CDR1 is SGHNT and CDR2 is YYREEE (reference sequence).

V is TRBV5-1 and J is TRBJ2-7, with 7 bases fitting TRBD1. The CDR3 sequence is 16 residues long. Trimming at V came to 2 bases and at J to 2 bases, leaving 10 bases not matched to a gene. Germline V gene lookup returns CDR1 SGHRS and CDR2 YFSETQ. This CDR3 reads CASSFNPTGDTYEQYF. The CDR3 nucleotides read TGCGCCAGCAGCTTTAATCCCACAGGGGACACCTACGAGCAGTACTTC.